The 32 T cell receptor beta chains in this list originate from one sample, sequenced in a study of blood T cell repertoires in COVID-19. Profiled with immunoSEQ multiplex PCR; TCRdb holds only in-frame clones, not every one. The profile shows around 68,000 clones, 90% to 95% of them singletons. Sequencing was carried out using peripheral blood. The receptors stem from a man aged 70 or older with active COVID-19.

The chain employs TRBV7-3 and TRBJ2-1; a weak D match, TRBD1 (6 bases). Trimming shortened V by 5 bases and J by 6 bases, and 14 bases separated the two germline ends. The CDR3 runs 14 residues. Germline values: CDR1 SGHTA, CDR2 FQGTGA. The CDR3 DNA sequence: TGTGCCAGCAGCCAATCCGGGACACTCAATGAGCAGTTCTTC. It translates to CASSQSGTLNEQFF.

This sequence joins TRBV15 and TRBJ2-1; TRBD1 matches 7 bases. The CDR3 is made up of 14 amino acids. Losses at the gene ends were 4 bases for V and 9 bases for J; bases not matched to a gene: 9. Per germline, CDR1 LNHNV and CDR2 YYDKDF (reference sequence). CDR3 loop: CATSTLQGIGEQFF. The CDR3 nucleotides are TGTGCCACCAGCACGTTACAGGGGATCGGTGAGCAGTTCTTC.

CDR3: CASSERLQNTEAFF. DNA of the CDR3: TGTGCCAGCAGTGAGAGGTTACAGAACACTGAAGCTTTCTTT. V and J are TRBV6-1 and TRBJ1-1; D gene unclear. This CDR3 is 14 amino acids long. Germline loops: CDR1 MNHNS, CDR2 SASEGT. The V gene lost 3 bases and the J gene lost 1 base, with 9 bases spanning the gap.

J is TRBJ1-4 and V is TRBV25-1; D is unclear. Germline values: CDR1 MGHDK, CDR2 SYGVNS. Trimming removed 0 bases at V and 0 bases at J, with 8 bases between. The CDR3 length is 16 residues. CDR3 sequence reads: CASSEYGRATNEKLFF. The CDR3 nucleotides read TGTGCCAGCAGTGAATATGGGCGGGCAACTAATGAAAAACTGTTTTTT.

The rearrangement uses TRBV6-4 and TRBJ1-2; possibly TRBD1 for D (5 bases). The CDR3 has 13 residues. CDR1 MRHNA and CDR2 SNTAGT come from the germline V gene. V dropped 11 bases and J dropped 4 bases, with 17 bases sitting between them. The CDR3: CAVSRGTGYGYTF. CDR3 DNA: TGTGCCGTTTCACGGGGGACGGGCTATGGCTACACCTTC.

The rearrangement links TRBV18 to TRBJ1-4; D is uncertain. Germline-derived CDR1 and CDR2 are KGHSH and LQKENI. CDR3 length: 16 amino acids. Between the trimmed V and J ends, which lost 0 bases and 8 bases, there was a span of 16 bases. The CDR3 loop is CASSPPSGAGGEKLFF. The CDR3 DNA reads as TGTGCCAGCTCACCACCTTCGGGCGCCGGAGGGGAAAAACTGTTTTTT.

V gene TRBV15 combines with J gene TRBJ1-2; 7 bases line up with TRBD1. With V trimmed by 0 bases and J by 2 bases, 9 bases remained unmatched. The CDR3 contains 17 residues. Germline assignment: CDR1 LNHNV and CDR2 YYDKDF (reference sequence). CDR3 in amino acids: CATSRDYEGAKNYGYTF. CDR3 coding DNA: TGTGCCACCAGCAGAGATTACGAGGGGGCCAAAAACTATGGCTACACCTTC.

This chain connects TRBV6-6 to TRBJ1-1; D uncertain. This CDR3 is built from 14 residues. V was cut by 2 bases and J by 2 bases, with 9 bases left in between. The germline V gene has CDR1 MNHNY and CDR2 SVGAGI (reference sequence). CDR3 loop: CASSYGELNTEAFF. The CDR3 coding sequence is TGTGCCAGCAGTTACGGGGAGCTAAACACTGAAGCTTTCTTT.

DNA for the CDR3: TGTGCCAGCAGATTCGACAGGATCACAGATACGCAGTATTTT. Translated, it gives CASRFDRITDTQYF. The chain combines TRBV28 with TRBJ2-3, with D possibly matching TRBD1 (6 bases). The germline gives CDR1 MDHEN, CDR2 SYDVKM. Trimming left V 6 bases short and J 2 bases short, with 12 bases between. The CDR3 is 14 residues long.

This chain uses TRBV11-3 with TRBJ1-1; D perhaps matches TRBD1 (5 bases). The germline gives CDR1 SGHNT, CDR2 YENEEA. Trimming took 4 bases from V and 1 from J, leaving 10 bases between them. The length of the CDR3 is 14 residues. CDR3 amino acids: CASSYDSQNTEAFF. CDR3 nucleotides: TGTGCCAGCAGCTACGACAGCCAGAACACTGAAGCTTTCTTT.

This clone was seen a single time. The V call is TRBV3-1 (or the pseudogene TRBV3-2), the J call TRBJ2-5; TRBD2 agrees at 10 bases. V trimming: 3 bases; J trimming: 5 bases; junction bases outside the gene matches: 12. Germline values: CDR1 LGHDT, CDR2 YNNKEL (reference sequence). This CDR3 has 17 amino acids. The CDR3 is CASSHGQRGGEMETQYF. The CDR3, as DNA: TGTGCCAGCAGCCACGGACAGCGGGGGGGCGAAATGGAGACCCAGTACTTC.

The rearrangement joins TRBV15 to TRBJ2-7, with 7 bases that match TRBD1. Germline V gives CDR1 LNHNV, CDR2 YYDKDF (reference sequence). The CDR3 contains 15 residues. J was trimmed by 2 bases and V by 7 bases; bases with no gene match: 11. CDR3 sequence (DNA): TGTGCCACCACCCGCCGGGACAGAAGAACCTACGAGCAGTACGTC. Its protein product is CATTRRDRRTYEQYV.

This chain uses TRBV7-8 with TRBJ1-2; perhaps TRBD1 as D (5 bases). The CDR3 covers 17 residues. V shed 1 base and J shed 2 bases, with 17 bases lying between them. CDR1 is SGHVS, CDR2 FQNEAQ, per germline. The chain's CDR3 is CASSLEGSRLSNYGYTF. The CDR3 DNA follows: TGTGCCAGCAGCTTAGAGGGGTCGAGGCTCTCAAACTATGGCTACACCTTC.

The V gene is TRBV6-5, the J gene TRBJ2-5; 12 bases map to TRBD2. The CDR3 has 15 amino acids. The germline V gene encodes CDR1 MNHEY and CDR2 SVGAGI. J gave up 5 bases and V 7 bases, and 8 bases lay outside the gene matches. CDR3 residues: CASNGLAGPQETQYF. The CDR3 DNA reads TGTGCCAGCAACGGACTAGCGGGGCCCCAGGAGACCCAGTACTTC.

This clone was picked up one time. This sequence joins TRBV6-5 and TRBJ2-7; 7 positions agree with TRBD1. The V gene's germline CDR1 is MNHEY and CDR2 SVGAGI. With 6 bases clipped from V and 4 bases from J, the junction kept 0 bases outside the gene matches. This CDR3 has 11 residues. CDR3 sequence reads: CASRGQYEQYV. CDR3 in DNA: TGTGCCAGCAGGGGACAGTACGAGCAGTACGTC.

CDR3 in DNA: TGTGCCAGCACTGAGGTAGCAGGGGGCTCCACTGAAGCTTTCTTT. It encodes CASTEVAGGSTEAFF. V usage is TRBV2 and J usage is TRBJ1-1; TRBD1 agrees at 8 bases. V was pared by 7 bases and J by 4 bases, with 11 bases of the junction left unmatched. From germline, CDR1 is SNHLY and CDR2 FYNNEI. The CDR3 totals 15 residues.

This sequence joins TRBV19 and TRBJ2-3; 7 bases agree with TRBD2. Germline CDR1 and CDR2: LNHDA and SQIVND (reference sequence). The CDR3 spans 17 residues. V trimming: 0 bases; J trimming: 0 bases; junction bases outside the gene matches: 6. CDR3 loop: CASSIDGGGSSTDTQYF. DNA of the CDR3: TGTGCCAGTAGTATAGATGGGGGGGGGTCTAGCACAGATACGCAGTATTTT.

The chain is built from TRBV10-1 and TRBJ2-3; TRBD2 matches at 9 bases. CDR3 size: 16 residues. Per the germline V gene, CDR1 is WNHNN and CDR2 is SYGVQD (reference sequence). The J segment lost 2 bases and the V segment lost 4 bases, leaving 7 bases of the junction unmatched. CDR3 amino acids: CASSGGAGGDTDTQYF. The CDR3 DNA follows: TGCGCCAGCAGTGGGGGAGCGGGGGGCGACACAGATACGCAGTATTTT.

V usage is TRBV7-3 and J usage is TRBJ2-3, with D possibly being TRBD2 (5 bases). Between the trimmed V and J ends, which lost 5 bases and 4 bases, there was a span of 10 bases. Germline V CDR1 and CDR2: SGHTA, FQGTGA. This CDR3 region has 13 residues. CDR3 region: CASSPRGSDTQYF. The CDR3 nucleotides are TGTGCCAGCAGCCCCAGAGGGTCAGATACGCAGTATTTT.

This chain joins TRBV10-3 and TRBJ1-1; 7 nucleotides agree with TRBD1. Germline CDR1 ENHRY, CDR2 SYGVKD. CDR3 length equals 13 residues. Losses at the gene ends were 8 bases for V and 4 bases for J; bases not matched to a gene: 7. CDR3 sequence reads: CAIRGQEVTEAFF. CDR3 bases: TGTGCCATCCGAGGACAGGAGGTCACTGAAGCTTTCTTT.

DNA of the CDR3: TGTGCCACCTTGCTCGGGGGGGCCTACGAGCAGTACTTC. Its protein is CATLLGGAYEQYF. The chain recombines TRBV6-5 with TRBJ2-7, with 8 bases lining up with TRBD2. Germline V gives CDR1 MNHEY, CDR2 SVGAGI. The CDR3 has 13 residues. The ends lost 10 bases at V and 2 bases at J; junction bases unmatched: 7.

The chain has TRBV2 and TRBJ1-6; 7 bases fit TRBD1. Losses at the gene ends were 7 bases for V and 0 bases for J; bases not matched to a gene: 15. Per the germline V gene, CDR1 is SNHLY and CDR2 is FYNNEI. The CDR3 is 19 residues long. In DNA form, the CDR3 reads TGTGCCAGCAACAACGCCCGACAGGGTGCCAGCTCCTATAATTCACCCCTCCACTTT. Its translation is CASNNARQGASSYNSPLHF.

The J gene is TRBJ2-2, the V gene TRBV19; D remains unclear. V was trimmed by 6 bases and J by 0 bases, leaving 8 bases between them. CDR3 length: 14 residues. Germline CDR1 is LNHDA and CDR2 is SQIVND (reference sequence). CDR3: CASRGRTNTGELFF. CDR3 sequence (DNA): TGTGCCAGTAGGGGCAGAACGAACACCGGGGAGCTGTTTTTT.

The V call is TRBV2, the J call TRBJ2-7; tentatively, D is TRBD1 (6 bases). V lost 7 bases to trimming and J lost 3 bases, with 13 bases between them. Germline CDR1 SNHLY, CDR2 FYNNEI. CDR3 length: 13 amino acids. The CDR3 DNA is TGTGCCAGCAATTGGGGGCCTTTCTACGAGCAGTACTTC. This sequence encodes CASNWGPFYEQYF.

The chain recombines TRBV11-2 with TRBJ2-1; 7 nucleotides match TRBD2. Trimming removed 4 bases from V and 15 bases from J; junction bases left unmatched: 12. Per germline, CDR1 SGHAT and CDR2 FQNNGV. The CDR3 has 13 residues. The CDR3 DNA sequence: TGTGCCAGCAGCTCCACAGCCTTAGCGGGTCCGTTCTTC. This encodes CASSSTALAGPFF.

The rearrangement links TRBV18 to TRBJ2-3, with D uncertain. The V gene lost 2 bases and the J gene lost 2 bases, with 17 bases spanning the gap. The CDR3 runs to 17 residues. Germline CDR1 reads KGHSH; CDR2 reads LQKENI. The CDR3 sequence: CASSPVAGALNTDTQYF. The CDR3 nucleotides are TGTGCCAGCTCACCAGTCGCTGGAGCACTGAACACAGATACGCAGTATTTT.

The genes are TRBV7-8 and TRBJ2-3; D is perhaps TRBD1 (5 bases). The germline CDR1 and CDR2 sequences are SGHVS and FQNEAQ. The CDR3 has 20 amino acids. Trimming removed 1 base at V and 5 bases at J, with 28 bases between. The CDR3 loop is CASSLVVDPVLGQGIDTQYF. CDR3 coding DNA: TGTGCCAGCAGCTTAGTAGTAGACCCCGTTCTGGGGCAGGGCATAGATACGCAGTATTTT.

This clone was recorded only once. CDR3 DNA: TGTGCCAGCAGACAACTAGTTTACGAGCAGTACTTC. Amino acid sequence: CASRQLVYEQYF. The V call is TRBV2, the J call TRBJ2-7; TRBD2 is a possible D gene (5 bases). The V gene's germline CDR1 is SNHLY and CDR2 FYNNEI. The CDR3 sequence is 12 residues long. The V end lost 6 bases, the J end lost 4 bases, and 10 bases lay between the germline ends.

The CDR3 region is CASSWSRITDTQYF. The CDR3 DNA is TGTGCCAGCAGTTGGTCCAGAATCACAGATACGCAGTATTTT. The rearrangement links TRBV6-2 or TRBV6-3 to TRBJ2-3; D gene uncertain. Trimming shortened V by 4 bases and J by 2 bases, and 10 bases separated the two germline ends. CDR3 length: 14 amino acids. The V gene's germline CDR1 is MNHEY and CDR2 SVGEGT.

The J gene is TRBJ2-7, the V gene TRBV10-2, with 9 nucleotides matching TRBD1. Looked up from germline, CDR1 is WSHSY and CDR2 is SAAADI. Trimming cost V 6 bases and J 3 bases; bases outside gene matches: 6. The CDR3 sequence is 14 residues long. In DNA form, the CDR3 reads TGCGCCAGCAGCCGGGACAGGGCGAACTACGAGCAGTACTTC. Amino acid sequence: CASSRDRANYEQYF.

The chain joins TRBV2 to TRBJ1-5; TRBD1 matches at 11 bases. Looked up from germline, CDR1 is SNHLY and CDR2 is FYNNEI. This CDR3 is 17 amino acids long. V lost 9 bases, J lost 0 bases, and 10 bases stayed unmatched. The CDR3 reads CASRTGGAWGSNQPQHF. The CDR3 nucleotides read TGTGCCAGTCGGACAGGGGGCGCTTGGGGTAGCAATCAGCCCCAGCATTTT.

In this sample, this clone turned up once. This chain connects TRBV7-2 to TRBJ1-5, with a weak D call TRBD1 (5 bases). Germline loops: CDR1 SGHTA, CDR2 FQGNSA. The V gene lost 1 base and the J gene lost 2 bases, with 9 bases spanning the gap. This CDR3 is 15 amino acids long. DNA of the CDR3: TGTGCCAGCAGCTTAGTGGCGGGGGGCAATCAGCCCCAGCATTTT. It is translated as CASSLVAGGNQPQHF.